This TCR beta chain was sequenced in a study of blood T cell repertoires in COVID-19. As for the study in general: Whether acute or convalescent, the COVID-19 samples came from the United States, Italy and Spain. Sample material is recorded as cDNA or gDNA derived from T cells, B-cell-depleted T cells, or PBMCs.

This CDR3 has 15 amino acids. With V trimmed by 4 bases and J by 3 bases, 5 bases remained unmatched. Germline lookup yields CDR1 SGHRS and CDR2 YFSETQ. Clones were read by immunoSEQ multiplex PCR, and TCRdb kept only the in-frame ones, dropping some. Here the sample spans about 270,000 clones, more than 70% being singletons. The origin of this receptor is a woman aged 50 to 60 with acute or convalescent COVID-19. Specimen: peripheral blood. The chain links TRBV5-1 to TRBJ2-7; 12 positions match TRBD2. Written as DNA, the CDR3 is TGCGCCAGCAGCCTCTTGACTAGCGGGAGCTACGAGCAGTACTTC. It codes for CASSLLTSGSYEQYF.